This T cell receptor (beta chain) derives from a study of Ad26.COV2.S vaccination and SARS-CoV-2 variants. Overall study context: The donor belonged to the COV1001 Ad26.COV2.S trial arm.

The CDR3 spans 17 residues. Germline loops: CDR1 SGDLS, CDR2 YYNGEE. Germline trimming cut 2 bases from V and 5 bases from J; bases unmatched to any gene: 7. The assay was immunoSEQ multiplex PCR, and TCRdb's table has in-frame clones only and misses some. The data contain approximately 350,000 clones, roughly 84% of them singletons. Documented treatment: 15 to 20 received Ad26.COV2.S at low or high dose, single or two shots; several received placebo; per-sample allocation not given. Vaccine and placebo recipients were sampled on day 63 after the first injection. The individual, an adult aged 18-55 years, was a donor in Boston. Of note for this clone: Antigen specificity is unknown.

Study-level results: Total T cell responses, in the TCR breadth and depth analyses, may have been underestimated.

Sequencing was performed on peripheral blood, taken in a trial of Ad26.COV2.S vaccine versus placebo. The V call is TRBV9, the J call TRBJ2-1, with TRBD2 identical over 13 bases. This clonotype originated in a person aged 18 to 65 who received the Ad26.COV2.S COVID-19 vaccine or a placebo. DNA of the CDR3: TGTGCCAGCAGCGTGCAAACTAGCGGGGGGGCGAACAATGAGCAGTTCTTC. It codes for CASSVQTSGGANNEQFF.